These 25 T cell receptor beta chains were all obtained from the same sample, sequenced in a study of technical replicates of blood from a few donors. TCRdb's table, derived via immunoSEQ multiplex PCR, lists solely in-frame clones and lacks some. The sample lists 60,000 to 70,000 clones; approximately 83% were seen once. Input material: PBMCs. These receptors were obtained from a human donor in good health. Some clones in this sample may be carry-over from other donors' samples.

The chain uses TRBV27 and TRBJ1-5, with 8 nucleotides matching TRBD1. This CDR3 is built from 14 residues. J was trimmed by 8 bases and V by 6 bases; bases with no gene match: 9. The germline CDR1 and CDR2 sequences are MNHEY and SMNVEV (reference sequence). CDR3: CASSAGQGMEPQHF. CDR3 DNA sequence: TGTGCCAGCAGCGCCGGACAGGGAATGGAGCCCCAGCATTTT.

A remark on this clone: An end of the junction differs from the germline gene, which may be a read error. The rearrangement links TRBV30 to TRBJ2-3; the match to TRBD2 covers 10 bases. The CDR3 spans 13 residues. The germline CDR1 and CDR2 sequences are GTSNPN and SVGIG (reference sequence). The CDR3 reads CAWMPGRGLAPSF. The CDR3 DNA reads TGTGCCTGGATGCCGGGCCGGGGACTAGCGCCTTCCTTT.

There are a few counts of this clone. The genes are TRBV6-1 and TRBJ2-1; TRBD2 agrees at 13 bases. The CDR3 is made up of 15 amino acids. CDR1 and CDR2 from the germline V gene are MNHNS and SASEGT. V lost 7 bases, J lost 10 bases, and 10 bases stayed unmatched. This CDR3 is CASTSTSGRSGEQFF. In nucleotides, the CDR3 is TGTGCCAGCACTTCGACTAGCGGGAGGTCAGGAGAGCAGTTCTTC.

The chain carries TRBV4-1 and TRBJ2-2; TRBD2 agrees at 7 bases. The length of the CDR3 is 13 residues. V gave up 3 bases and J gave up 9 bases; unmatched junction bases: 4. CDR1 and CDR2 (germline): MGHRA, YSYEKL. CDR3 in amino acids: CASSQGRDRELFF. DNA for the CDR3: TGCGCCAGCAGCCAGGGGAGGGACCGGGAGCTGTTTTTT.

The chain recombines TRBV15 with TRBJ2-1; 13 bases agree with TRBD2. The CDR3 loop spans 15 amino acids. Germline V gene lookup returns CDR1 LNHNV and CDR2 YYDKDF (reference sequence). Trimming removed 1 base from V and 9 bases from J; junction bases left unmatched: 3. The CDR3, as DNA: TGTGCCACCAGCAGAGGGACTAGCGGGAGTACTGAGCAGTTCTTC. Translation gives CATSRGTSGSTEQFF.

This chain links TRBV5-8 with TRBJ1-5; D ambiguous. Per the germline V gene, CDR1 is SGHTS and CDR2 is YDEGEE. This CDR3 contains 15 residues. Trimming pared 0 bases from V and 3 bases from J, leaving 10 bases between. The CDR3 spells CASSLVAGFNQPQHF. DNA for the CDR3: TGTGCCAGCAGCTTGGTTGCGGGATTCAATCAGCCCCAGCATTTT.

This clone was observed a single time. The V call is TRBV7-9, the J call TRBJ1-3, with 7 nucleotides matching TRBD1. V was clipped by 3 bases and J by 0 bases; unmatched bases: 8. The CDR3 covers 17 residues. Germline assignment: CDR1 SEHNR and CDR2 FQNEAQ (reference sequence). This CDR3 is CASSLGGQPLSGNTIYF. CDR3 bases: TGTGCCAGCAGCTTGGGGGGACAGCCTCTCTCTGGAAACACCATATATTTT.

This sequence joins TRBV6-5 and TRBJ1-1; D unresolved. V was trimmed by 7 bases and J by 7 bases, leaving 10 bases between them. CDR1 is MNHEY, CDR2 SVGAGI, per germline. The CDR3 is made up of 11 amino acids. The CDR3 DNA reads TGTGCCAGCACCGCCGGAGGTGAAGCTTTCTTT. Its protein product is CASTAGGEAFF.

The rearrangement uses TRBV7-3 and TRBJ2-5; 11 bases map to TRBD1. The J segment lost 5 bases and the V segment lost 1 base, leaving 3 bases of the junction unmatched. The CDR3 runs 15 residues. Germline V gene sequence: CDR1 SGHTA, CDR2 FQGTGA. The CDR3 DNA reads as TGTGCCAGCAGCTTAAGTGGGACAGGGGGTGAGACCCAGTACTTC. Translating it yields CASSLSGTGGETQYF. The whole variable domain, filled in from reference TRBV7-3 and TRBJ2-5, reads GAGVSQTPSNKVTEKGKYVELRCDPISGHTALYWYRQSLGQGPEFLIYFQGTGAADDSGLPNDRFFAVRPEGSVSTLKIQRTERGDSAVYLCASSLSGTGGETQYFGPGTRLLVL.

The chain has TRBV5-6 and TRBJ1-2, with 8 bases identical to TRBD1. Germline V gives CDR1 SGHDT, CDR2 YYEEEE. With 0 bases clipped from V and 4 bases from J, the junction kept 5 bases outside the gene matches. This CDR3 spans 15 amino acids. CDR3 region: CASSLDRGRIYGYTF. In nucleotides, the CDR3 is TGTGCCAGCAGCTTGGACAGGGGGAGAATCTATGGCTACACCTTC.

The chain is built from TRBV11-3 and TRBJ2-5; tentative D call: TRBD2 (5 bases). This CDR3 is built from 14 residues. With 1 base removed from V and 7 bases from J, the gap between germline ends came to 13 bases. CDR1 is SGHNT and CDR2 is YENEEA in the germline V gene. CDR3 protein: CASSLGPREVTQYF. CDR3 DNA: TGTGCCAGCAGCTTAGGGCCCCGGGAAGTGACCCAGTACTTC.

This sequence joins TRBV5-1 and TRBJ2-7, with a possible D match to TRBD2 (6 bases). Germline values: CDR1 SGHRS, CDR2 YFSETQ. This CDR3 region has 15 residues. Trimming removed 4 bases from V and 2 bases from J, with 16 bases in between. CDR3 DNA: TGCGCCAGCAGCCCCGGGACTCCCAACCCCTACGAGCAGTACTTC. This codes for CASSPGTPNPYEQYF. Looking up the rest from reference TRBV5-1 and TRBJ2-7 gives the full variable domain: KAGVTQTPRYLIKTRGQQVTLSCSPISGHRSVSWYQQTPGQGLQFLFEYFSETQRNKGNFPGRFSGRQFSNSRSEMNVSTLELGDSALYLCASSPGTPNPYEQYFGPGTRLTVT.

V usage is TRBV25-1 and J usage is TRBJ2-5; weak D call: TRBD1 (5 bases). The CDR3 spans 15 residues. V was clipped by 4 bases and J by 1 base, with 13 bases between them. Germline CDR1 MGHDK, CDR2 SYGVNS. CDR3 nucleotide sequence: TGTGCCAGCAGTGGAAGGGGCAGCATCCAAGAGACCCAGTACTTC. This gives the protein CASSGRGSIQETQYF.

CDR3 bases: TGCGCCAGCAGCCCTGACCAGGGGGCGTCTGGAAACACCATATATTTT. This gives the protein CASSPDQGASGNTIYF. The V call is TRBV4-1, the J call TRBJ1-3; 8 nucleotides agree with TRBD1. Germline V CDR1 and CDR2: MGHRA, YSYEKL. The CDR3 runs to 16 residues. V trimming: 4 bases; J trimming: 1 base; junction bases outside the gene matches: 6.

This clone was detected once. The chain employs TRBV6-5 and TRBJ1-4; possible D gene TRBD1, 6 bases. V was shortened by 4 bases and J by 5 bases, with 11 bases between the two germline ends. Per the germline V gene, CDR1 is MNHEY and CDR2 is SVGAGI. CDR3 length: 14 residues. CDR3 in amino acids: CASSFGTRNEKLFF. Here the CDR3 DNA reads TGTGCCAGCAGTTTTGGGACAAGAAATGAAAAACTGTTTTTT.

The gene calls are TRBV10-3 and TRBJ1-1; no definite D call. Germline CDR1 is ENHRY and CDR2 is SYGVKD. Trimming removed 6 bases at V and 8 bases at J, with 19 bases between. The CDR3 consists of 14 residues. CDR3 bases: TGTGCCATCAGAGGGAGCAGCCCGTTGGAGGAAGCTTTCTTT. Its translation: CAIRGSSPLEEAFF.

The chain recombines TRBV29-1 with TRBJ2-2; TRBD1 is a possible D gene (6 bases). With 8 bases removed from V and 8 bases from J, the gap between germline ends came to 18 bases. The germline V gene encodes CDR1 SQVTM and CDR2 ANQGSEA. This CDR3 region has 13 residues. The CDR3 nucleotides read TGCAGCACCCGGGACATAGTCTTAGGGGAGCTGTTTTTT. Translating gives CSTRDIVLGELFF.

The V and J genes are TRBV29-1 and TRBJ2-4, with D possibly being TRBD2 (6 bases). Germline-derived CDR1 and CDR2 are SQVTM and ANQGSEA. This CDR3 is 14 amino acids long. V gave up 4 bases and J gave up 6 bases, with 16 bases separating them. The CDR3 bases are TGCAGCGTTGCCGGGGTTTTGGGGGGAAACATTCAGTACTTC. Encoded protein: CSVAGVLGGNIQYF.

A single count supports this clone. V usage is TRBV11-1 and J usage is TRBJ1-2; no clear D. Trimming left V 2 bases short and J 2 bases short, with 6 bases between. The CDR3 covers 13 residues. Germline CDR1 reads SGHAT; CDR2 reads FQDESV (reference sequence). Here the CDR3 DNA reads TGTGCCAGCAGCTTACCCGGGAACTATGGCTACACCTTC. It is translated as CASSLPGNYGYTF.

This sequence joins TRBV5-1 and TRBJ2-7, with D perhaps matching TRBD2 (7 bases). Trimming cost V 0 bases and J 2 bases, with 18 bases left between them. CDR1 is SGHRS, CDR2 YFSETQ, per germline. The CDR3 is made up of 17 amino acids. The CDR3 loop reads CASSLGPWAGAAYEQYF. The CDR3 coding sequence is TGCGCCAGCAGCTTGGGCCCATGGGCGGGGGCCGCCTACGAGCAGTACTTC.

V gene TRBV2 combines with J gene TRBJ1-1, with 8 nucleotides matching TRBD1. V shed 6 bases, J shed 4 bases, and the junction held 4 bases outside the gene matches. This CDR3 spans 13 amino acids. CDR1 is SNHLY and CDR2 is FYNNEI in the germline V gene. CDR3 amino acids: CASRADRGTEAFF. CDR3 nucleotides: TGTGCCAGCAGAGCAGACAGGGGCACTGAAGCTTTCTTT.

The V call is TRBV15, the J call TRBJ2-7, with 7 nucleotides matching TRBD1. V shed 5 bases, J shed 9 bases, and the junction held 7 bases outside the gene matches. Germline CDR1 and CDR2: LNHNV and YYDKDF (reference sequence). This CDR3 spans 12 amino acids. CDR3 bases: TGTGCCACCAGCCAAGGGGGCACATTGCAGTACTTC. It codes for CATSQGGTLQYF.

CDR3 DNA: TGTGCCAGCAGCTTAGCGTTACGCGGGGGGGACAATGAGCAGTTCTTC. The encoded protein is CASSLALRGGDNEQFF. V gene TRBV7-9 combines with J gene TRBJ2-1, with 9 bases fitting TRBD2. Per the germline V gene, CDR1 is SEHNR and CDR2 is FQNEAQ (reference sequence). After removal of 0 bases from V and 5 bases from J, the junction contained 5 bases not matched to a gene. This CDR3 comprises 16 residues.

V usage is TRBV7-2 and J usage is TRBJ1-6, with D possibly matching TRBD1 (5 bases). Germline CDR1 SGHTA, CDR2 FQGNSA. This CDR3 has 16 residues. Deletions cut 0 bases from V and 9 bases from J, with 15 bases between. This CDR3 is CASSLASQGQVSPLHF. CDR3 DNA: TGTGCCAGCAGCTTAGCGAGCCAGGGTCAGGTTTCACCCCTCCACTTT. Full variable domain (rest looked up from reference TRBV7-2 and TRBJ1-6): GAGVSQSPSNKVTEKGKDVELRCDPISGHTALYWYRQSLGQGLEFLIYFQGNSAPDKSGLPSDRFSAERTGGSVSTLTIQRTQQEDSAVYLCASSLASQGQVSPLHFGNGTRLTVT.

This chain uses TRBV5-6 with TRBJ2-1; TRBD2 aligns across 7 bases. CDR3 length: 16 amino acids. V shed 2 bases and J 4 bases; nucleotides not matched to a gene: 9. Germline lookup yields CDR1 SGHDT and CDR2 YYEEEE. In nucleotides, the CDR3 is TGTGCCAGCAGCTTTATTGGAGCGGGAACATACAATGAGCAGTTCTTC. Translation: CASSFIGAGTYNEQFF.